Shown below are 23 T cell receptor beta chains from a single sample sequenced in a study of CD8+ T cells in alopecia areata. Cutaneous lymph node cells were pooled, and they were sorted using CD4, CD8alpha, NKG2D, NKG2ACE and other markers. Extracted RNA was reverse transcribed into cDNA, the sequencing template. Produced via immunoSEQ multiplex PCR; TCRdb's table is partial and in-frame only. This sample carries around 290,000 clones, none of them present only once. The specimen was CD4+ T cells sorted from a lymph node. The receptors come from a C3H/HeJ mouse with alopecia areata. This strain's MHC haplotype is H2-k.

For this clone: Gene and germline names: mouse. Read sequence stops 4 residues before the CDR3 end, and the germline J gene provides the missing end. Other nucleotide sequences in the sample specify the same CDR3. The chain links TRBV5 to TRBJ2-7, with 11 bases fitting TRBD2. CDR3 length equals 15 residues. CDR1 and CDR2 (germline): LGHNA, YNLKQL (reference sequence). CDR3 DNA, as far as it was read: TGTGCCAGCAGCCAAGAGAGACTGGGGGGGTAT. This gives the protein CASSQERLGGY. The whole CDR3 sequence reads CASSQERLGGYEQYF.

About this clone itself: Mouse names are used for the genes. The read finishes 4 residues shy of the CDR3 end, and the germline J gene is used to complete it. Other DNA sequences from this sample encode an identical CDR3 as well. The rearrangement uses TRBV5 and TRBJ2-2, with D tentatively TRBD2 (6 bases). CDR1 LGHNA and CDR2 YNLKQL come from the germline V gene (reference sequence). Trimming removed 6 bases at V and 1 base at J, with 12 bases between. This CDR3 is built from 15 residues. The CDR3 sequence is CASSPTGENTGQLYF. The sequenced CDR3 bases are TGTGCCAGCAGTCCGACTGGAGAAAACACCGGG.

This clone has a handful of counts. Each gene name is a mouse one. The missing CDR3 end, 4 residues past where the read stops, is filled in from the germline J gene. This sample also contains other DNA sequences that code for the same CDR3. The V gene is TRBV13-1, the J gene TRBJ2-3, with a possible D match to TRBD1 (6 bases). Germline CDR1 reads NSHNY; CDR2 reads SYGAGN. The CDR3 covers 15 residues. Trimming took off 1 base at V and 0 bases at J, with 9 bases between the two ends. The DNA read from the CDR3 is TGTGCCAGCAGTGATAGGGGGAAGAGTGCAGAA. It specifies CASSDRGKSAE. The CDR3 in its entirety is CASSDRGKSAETLYF.

This clone occurred many times. Gene names and germline match the mouse. The read stops 3 residues short of the end of the CDR3; the missing end is completed from the germline J gene. This chain links TRBV13-1 with TRBJ1-6; 8 nucleotides agree with TRBD1. TRBJ1-6 is an ORF, and what it does is uncertain. The CDR3 totals 13 residues. With 5 bases clipped from V and 9 bases from J, the junction kept 4 bases outside the gene matches. Germline V CDR1 and CDR2: NSHNY, SYGAGN. The CDR3 spells CASRGQGGSPLYF. The CDR3 bases that were read are TGTGCCAGCAGAGGACAGGGCGGTTCGCCC.

This clone was seen only a few times. The genes and germline here are from mouse. CDR3 sequence: CASSLRRGREVFF. The CDR3 bases that were read are TGTGCTAGCAGTTTACGCAGGGGGCGA. V is TRBV29 and J is TRBJ1-1; TRBD1 agrees at 8 bases. The read ends 4 residues early relative to the CDR3; the germline J gene fills the gap. This CDR3 has 13 residues. CDR1 is MSHET, CDR2 SYDVDS, per germline.

With regard to this clone: Mouse gene names and germline throughout. CDR3: CASSRERDRGTEVFF. The part of the CDR3 DNA that was read is TGTGCTAGCAGTAGAGAGAGGGACAGGGGGACA. V gene TRBV17 combines with J gene TRBJ1-1; 11 positions agree with TRBD1. The read ends 4 residues shy of where the CDR3 ends; the end is completed using the germline J gene. The CDR3 contains 15 residues. Per the germline V gene, CDR1 is MNHDT and CDR2 is YYDKIL.

This clone was seen more than once but under ten times. The listed genes are named as in mouse. The sequenced fragment ends 4 residues before the CDR3 boundary, so the rest is inferred from the germline J gene. Additional DNA sequences in this sample encode the identical CDR3. The chain is built from TRBV13-3 and TRBJ2-3; 8 bases map to TRBD2. With V trimmed by 3 bases and J by 1 base, 1 base remained unmatched. This CDR3 is 14 amino acids long. Germline CDR1 reads NNHDY; CDR2 reads SYVADS. The sequenced CDR3 bases are TGTGCCAGCAGTGCGGGGGGGCGTGCAGAA. Encoded protein: CASSAGGRAE. The full CDR3 sequence reads CASSAGGRAETLYF.

Turning to this clone: These gene names are mouse names. The read ends 4 residues early relative to the CDR3; the germline J gene fills the gap. Other DNA sequences of this sample code for an identical CDR3. The gene calls are TRBV19 and TRBJ2-7; TRBD2 aligns across 8 bases. The junction had 2 bases not matched to a gene; V was cut back by 2 bases and J by 1 base. The CDR3 extends over 14 amino acids. CDR1 FNHDT and CDR2 SITEND come from the germline V gene (reference sequence). This CDR3 is CASSMPGGSYEQYF. CDR3 DNA (partial): TGTGCCAGCAGTATGCCTGGGGGGTCCTAT.

This clone was counted between two and nine times. The gene symbols are mouse symbols. The CDR3 end is not reached by the read, which stops 4 residues before it; the germline J gene fills it in. The J gene is TRBJ2-5, the V gene TRBV31, with 8 bases aligning to TRBD2. This CDR3 is 14 amino acids long. The germline CDR1 and CDR2 sequences are GKSSPN and SITVG. CDR3 sequence reads: CAWSLGGAHDTQYF. CDR3 bases read: TGTGCCTGGAGTCTGGGGGGGGCGCATGAC.

A few counts support this clone. Gene names and germline match the mouse. From the germline J gene comes the end of the CDR3, since the read stops 4 residues before it. The J gene is TRBJ2-7, the V gene TRBV13-3; 9 positions match TRBD2. Looked up from germline, CDR1 is NNHDY and CDR2 is SYVADS. The ends lost 3 bases at V and 1 base at J; junction bases unmatched: 2. The CDR3 runs 14 residues. The CDR3 is CASSGLGESYEQYF. The sequenced part of the CDR3 DNA is TGTGCCAGCAGTGGACTGGGGGAATCCTAT.

Details on this clone: The gene names given are mouse names. The CDR3 end falls 4 residues outside the read, so it is completed with the germline J gene. Other nucleotide sequences in the sample specify the same CDR3. The chain links TRBV13-1 to TRBJ2-1; 7 bases are shared with TRBD2. Unmatched junction bases numbered 0, after V lost 0 bases and J lost 0 bases. The CDR3 spans 15 residues. The germline gives CDR1 NSHNY, CDR2 SYGAGN. CDR3 region: CASSDGGGNYAEQFF. Incomplete CDR3 DNA: TGTGCCAGCAGTGATGGGGGGGGTAACTATGCT.

This clone was observed many times. Mouse gene names apply. Coverage ceases 4 residues before the CDR3 finishes, and the germline J gene fills in the end. The sample contains more than one DNA sequence encoding this CDR3. The J gene is TRBJ2-3, the V gene TRBV13-1; 7 bases are a match to TRBD1. The CDR3 has 14 residues. The germline V gene encodes CDR1 NSHNY and CDR2 SYGAGN. The ends lost 5 bases at V and 0 bases at J; junction bases unmatched: 3. CDR3 residues: CASRGTASAETLYF. The CDR3 bases that were read are TGTGCCAGCAGAGGGACAGCTAGTGCAGAA.

As concerns this clone: Mouse germline and gene names are used. The read stops 4 residues short of the end of the CDR3; the missing end is completed from the germline J gene. The chain links TRBV13-3 to TRBJ2-1; the match to TRBD1 covers 7 bases. This CDR3 contains 15 residues. J gave up 0 bases and V 2 bases, and 2 bases lay outside the gene matches. From germline, CDR1 is NNHDY and CDR2 SYVADS. The CDR3 loop reads CASSERDSNYAEQFF. The CDR3 DNA, read in part, is TGTGCCAGCAGTGAACGGGACAGTAACTATGCT.

Of note for this clone: Germline and genes here are mouse. The read ends 4 residues early relative to the CDR3; the germline J gene fills the gap. The chain links TRBV1 to TRBJ2-5; 7 bases fit TRBD2. The CDR3 covers 13 residues. Germline V gene lookup returns CDR1 NSQYPW and CDR2 LRSPGD (reference sequence). Germline trimming cut 6 bases from V and 2 bases from J; bases unmatched to any gene: 2. The CDR3 protein is CTCRRGGQDTQYF. The CDR3 bases that were read are TGCACCTGCAGGCGGGGGGGCCAAGAC. Full variable domain (remainder filled in from reference TRBV1 and TRBJ2-5): VTLLEQNPRWRLVPRGQAVNLRCILKNSQYPWMSWYQQDLQKQLQWLFTLRSPGDKEVKSLPGADYLATRVTDTELRLQVANMSQGRTLYCTCRRGGQDTQYFGPGTRLLVL.

As for this clone: Here the gene names and germline are mouse. Read data end 4 residues before the CDR3 end; the end is taken from the germline J gene. Other DNA sequences in the same sample also yield this CDR3. The chain is built from TRBV13-2 and TRBJ2-2; 9 nucleotides align to TRBD2. Germline loops: CDR1 NNHNN, CDR2 SYGAGS (reference sequence). The CDR3 length is 15 residues. The V gene end was trimmed by 1 base and the J gene end by 5 bases; junction bases not matched to a gene: 3. CDR3 loop: CASGDLGGRTGQLYF. The CDR3 bases that were read are TGTGCCAGCGGTGATCTGGGGGGGAGGACCGGG.

Comment on this clone: Gene names are mouse gene names. Read data end 4 residues before the CDR3 end; the end is taken from the germline J gene. The chain links TRBV31 to TRBJ2-2; 8 bases match TRBD2. With 1 base clipped from V and 0 bases from J, the junction kept 7 bases outside the gene matches. This CDR3 comprises 17 residues. Germline V CDR1 and CDR2: GKSSPN, SITVG. The covered CDR3 bases are TGTGCCTGGAGTCCCTCCCACTGGGGGCCAAACACCGGG. Its protein product is CAWSPSHWGPNTG. The CDR3 in full is CAWSPSHWGPNTGQLYF.

This clone has only a few counts. The gene names given are mouse names. The read is 4 residues too short to cover the CDR3 end, so that end is filled in from the germline J gene. The chain is built from TRBV19 and TRBJ2-7, with 10 bases lining up with TRBD2. The V gene's germline CDR1 is FNHDT and CDR2 SITEND (reference sequence). The CDR3 is 13 residues long. The CDR3 spells CASTPGLGYEQYF. The sequenced part of the CDR3 DNA is TGTGCCAGCACCCCGGGACTGGGGTAT.

This clone has just a few counts. The gene names here belong to mouse. The CDR3 end is not reached by the read, which stops 4 residues before it; the germline J gene fills it in. Other DNA sequences of this sample code for an identical CDR3. The chain couples TRBV13-1 to TRBJ2-5, with TRBD1 matching 9 bases. The CDR3 is made up of 15 amino acids. The germline gives CDR1 NSHNY, CDR2 SYGAGN. The junction had 2 bases not matched to a gene; V was cut back by 0 bases and J by 3 bases. This chain's CDR3 is CASSDAGQGQDTQYF. CDR3 bases read: TGTGCCAGCAGTGATGCGGGACAGGGTCAAGAC.

This clone was recorded a few times. Mouse gene names and germline throughout. The read gets to within 4 residues of the CDR3 end, and the germline J gene fills in the rest. The same CDR3 also results from other DNA sequences found in this sample. This chain links TRBV1 with TRBJ1-1, with TRBD1 matching over 9 bases. Unmatched junction bases numbered 2, after V lost 3 bases and J lost 3 bases. Germline values: CDR1 NSQYPW, CDR2 LRSPGD (reference sequence). The CDR3 covers 14 residues. The CDR3 loop reads CTCSARDRDTEVFF. The CDR3 DNA, read in part, is TGCACCTGCAGTGCGAGGGACAGGGACACA.

With respect to this clone: Each gene name is a mouse one. The read stops 4 residues short of the end of the CDR3; the missing end is completed from the germline J gene. This chain connects TRBV19 to TRBJ2-4; 8 nucleotides align to TRBD2. Trimming cost V 8 bases and J 3 bases; bases outside gene matches: 2. Germline loops: CDR1 FNHDT, CDR2 SITEND (reference sequence). This CDR3 is built from 12 residues. The CDR3 DNA, read in part, is TGTGCCAGTCGACTGGGGCAAAAC. It is translated as CASRLGQN. The whole CDR3 protein is CASRLGQNTLYF.

This clone was observed a few times. Gene names follow the mouse nomenclature. From the germline J gene comes the end of the CDR3, since the read stops 4 residues before it. The same CDR3 arises from other DNA sequences in this sample as well. V and J are TRBV13-3 and TRBJ2-5; 11 nucleotides align to TRBD1. Germline V gene data show CDR1 as NNHDY and CDR2 as SYVADS. Trimming removed 2 bases from V and 3 bases from J; junction bases left unmatched: 2. This CDR3 is built from 15 residues. The CDR3 is CASSDGTGGQDTQYF. Partial CDR3 DNA: TGTGCCAGCAGTGACGGGACAGGGGGGCAAGAC.

This clone was detected only a few times. Mouse germline and gene names are used. The read terminates 4 residues ahead of where the CDR3 ends, so the germline J gene completes it. The chain carries TRBV29 and TRBJ1-1; 10 bases line up with TRBD1. Trimming cost V 6 bases and J 4 bases; bases outside gene matches: 2. Germline V CDR1 and CDR2: MSHET, SYDVDS. The CDR3 loop spans 13 amino acids. Partial CDR3 DNA: TGTGCTAGCAGGCGACAGGGGGCCACA. Its translation is CASRRQGAT. The whole CDR3 protein reads CASRRQGATEVFF.

Notes on this clone: Gene names are the mouse ones. The read finishes 3 residues shy of the CDR3 end, and the germline J gene is used to complete it. The chain combines TRBV17 with TRBJ1-6, with D tentatively TRBD1 (6 bases). Being an ORF, TRBJ1-6 has a function that is uncertain. The CDR3 is made up of 17 amino acids. Germline V gene sequence: CDR1 MNHDT, CDR2 YYDKIL. V was pared by 2 bases and J by 0 bases, with 11 bases between. The sequenced part of the CDR3 DNA is TGTGCTAGCAGTAGAAAAACAGGGAATTCCTATAATTCGCCC. Amino acids: CASSRKTGNSYNSP. The complete CDR3 sequence is CASSRKTGNSYNSPLYF.